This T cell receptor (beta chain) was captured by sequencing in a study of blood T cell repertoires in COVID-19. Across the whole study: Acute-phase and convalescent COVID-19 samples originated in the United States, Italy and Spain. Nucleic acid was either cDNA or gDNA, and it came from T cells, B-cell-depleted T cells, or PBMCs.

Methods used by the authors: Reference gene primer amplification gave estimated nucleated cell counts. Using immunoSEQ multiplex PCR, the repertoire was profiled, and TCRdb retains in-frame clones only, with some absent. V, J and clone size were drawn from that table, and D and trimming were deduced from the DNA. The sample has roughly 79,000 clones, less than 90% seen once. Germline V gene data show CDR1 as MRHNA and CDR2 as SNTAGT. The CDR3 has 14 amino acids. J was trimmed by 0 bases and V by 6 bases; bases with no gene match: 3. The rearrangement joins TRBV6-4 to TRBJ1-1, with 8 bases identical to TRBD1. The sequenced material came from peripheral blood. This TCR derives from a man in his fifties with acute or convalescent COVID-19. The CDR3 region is CASRMDRVNTEAFF. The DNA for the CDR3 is TGTGCCAGCAGGATGGACAGGGTGAACACTGAAGCTTTCTTT.